This T cell receptor (beta chain) was found in a study of glioma-infiltrating T cells after dendritic cell vaccination. Study overall: Samples are from glioblastoma patients in Phase I and II dendritic cell vaccine trials. Dendritic cell vaccine was injected intradermally three times, biweekly. Study-level points and caveats: TCR clonality showed no direct relationship with survival.

About this clone itself: Its antigen remains unidentified.

Time point indicated: after dendritic cell vaccination, including at tumor progression/relapse. Germline CDR1 reads MGHRA; CDR2 reads YSYEKL. There are 17 residues in the CDR3. J gave up 5 bases and V 0 bases, and 9 bases lay outside the gene matches. Produced via immunoSEQ multiplex PCR; TCRdb's table is partial and in-frame only. The sample lists about 25,000 clones, roughly 90% seen once, with over 2.5% in the top ten. J is TRBJ2-3 and V is TRBV4-1, with 9 bases matching TRBD2. The sequence came from a human donor with glioblastoma. Sample: blood, taken after dendritic cell vaccination. CDR3: CASSQERGGGAGDTQYF. In nucleotides, the CDR3 is TGCGCCAGCAGCCAAGAGAGGGGCGGGGGGGCTGGAGATACGCAGTATTTT.